A selection of T cell receptor beta chains follows, all from one sample in a study of blood T cells in healthy people across ages. TCRdb processed the 5' RACE reads anew with MiXCR; each CDR3 protein has one entry. The table includes around 940,000 distinct CDR3 sequences, approximately 50% detected once. The specimen sequenced was blood. These receptors all stem from an older woman in good health. Both conserved end residues are part of each CDR3. Fields, in order: CDR3 protein, CDR3 DNA, clone size, J gene, V gene, D gene. A D gene is named only where the DNA matches it firmly. Size values are once, few and many counts, or a class for expanded clones, and some rows have none.

CASSQSVTGDGYTF,TGTGCCAGCAGCCAATCGGTGACAGGGGATGGCTACACCTTC,few,TRBJ1-2,TRBV16,TRBD1
CAISDTGIGDEQFF,TGTGCCATCAGTGATACGGGGATTGGGGATGAGCAGTTCTTC,NA,TRBJ2-1,TRBV10-3,NA
CSVESGAGAINIQFF,TGCAGCGTTGAATCCGGGGCGGGAGCGATAAACATACAGTTCTTC,NA,TRBJ2-1,TRBV29-1,TRBD2
CASSQGQGGGTYEQYF,TGCGCCAGCAGCCAGGGACAGGGCGGAGGAACCTACGAGCAGTACTTC,NA,TRBJ2-7,TRBV4-1,TRBD1
CASSTRGGTSGHTQYF,TGTGCCAGCAGCACGCGAGGGGGGACTAGCGGGCATACGCAGTATTTT,NA,TRBJ2-3,TRBV9,TRBD2
CASRAAGTSAYEQYF,TGTGCCAGCCGGGCCGCCGGGACATCAGCCTACGAGCAGTACTTC,NA,TRBJ2-7,TRBV27,NA
CASSARQGLADTQYF,TGTGCCAGCAGTGCCCGACAGGGGTTGGCAGATACGCAGTATTTT,few,TRBJ2-3,TRBV27,TRBD1
CASSLGTNYNEQFF,TGTGCCAGCAGTTTGGGGACGAACTACAATGAGCAGTTCTTC,NA,TRBJ2-1,TRBV12-3/TRBV12-4,NA
CASSLRGQDTQYF,TGCGCCAGCAGTCTAAGGGGGCAAGATACGCAGTATTTT,NA,TRBJ2-3,TRBV5-1,TRBD1
CASSLRTTANTGELFF,TGCGCCAGCAGCTTAAGAACGACCGCGAACACCGGGGAGCTGTTTTTT,once,TRBJ2-2,TRBV5-1,NA
CASSPGYNSPLHF,TGTGCCAGCTCACCCGGCTATAATTCACCCCTCCACTTT,many,TRBJ1-6,TRBV18,NA
CASSQVVPPGGSETQYF,TGTGCCAGCAGCCAAGTGGTCCCCCCAGGGGGTTCGGAGACCCAGTACTTC,NA,TRBJ2-5,TRBV3-1,TRBD1
CASSKTGQGTYSNQPQHF,TGTGCCAGCAGTAAAACGGGACAGGGAACATATAGCAATCAGCCCCAGCATTTT,NA,TRBJ1-5,TRBV6-1,TRBD1
CASSQPGRYGYTF,TGCGCCAGCAGCCAGCCAGGGCGGTATGGCTACACCTTC,NA,TRBJ1-2,TRBV4-1,NA
CASSPGLAQRGNEQFF,TGTGCCAGCAGCCCTGGACTAGCACAGAGGGGCAATGAGCAGTTCTTC,NA,TRBJ2-1,TRBV27,TRBD2
CANSPGTPMGEQYF,TGTGCCAACTCACCAGGGACTCCAATGGGCGAGCAGTACTTC,NA,TRBJ2-7,TRBV18,NA
CASSDSPGVGGANVLTF,TGCGCCAGCAGTGATTCTCCAGGGGTGGGGGGGGCCAACGTCCTGACTTTC,few,TRBJ2-6,TRBV10-2,NA
CASSLSLASRDPQFF,TGTGCCAGCAGCTTAAGTTTGGCCTCTCGGGACCCTCAGTTCTTC,many,TRBJ2-1,TRBV7-2,NA
CASSEAVFAGVLRADTQYF,TGTGCCAGCAGTGAAGCGGTTTTTGCAGGGGTTCTAAGGGCAGATACGCAGTATTTT,NA,TRBJ2-3,TRBV2,NA
CSATGSGRANEQYF,TGCAGTGCTACTGGTAGCGGGAGGGCCAACGAGCAGTACTTC,NA,TRBJ2-7,TRBV20-1,TRBD2
CSARDRTANQPQHF,TGCAGTGCTAGAGATAGGACAGCTAATCAGCCCCAGCATTTT,once,TRBJ1-5,TRBV20-1,NA
CASTGACEQYF,TGTGCCAGCACTGGGGCCTGCGAGCAGTACTTC,once,TRBJ2-7,TRBV28,NA